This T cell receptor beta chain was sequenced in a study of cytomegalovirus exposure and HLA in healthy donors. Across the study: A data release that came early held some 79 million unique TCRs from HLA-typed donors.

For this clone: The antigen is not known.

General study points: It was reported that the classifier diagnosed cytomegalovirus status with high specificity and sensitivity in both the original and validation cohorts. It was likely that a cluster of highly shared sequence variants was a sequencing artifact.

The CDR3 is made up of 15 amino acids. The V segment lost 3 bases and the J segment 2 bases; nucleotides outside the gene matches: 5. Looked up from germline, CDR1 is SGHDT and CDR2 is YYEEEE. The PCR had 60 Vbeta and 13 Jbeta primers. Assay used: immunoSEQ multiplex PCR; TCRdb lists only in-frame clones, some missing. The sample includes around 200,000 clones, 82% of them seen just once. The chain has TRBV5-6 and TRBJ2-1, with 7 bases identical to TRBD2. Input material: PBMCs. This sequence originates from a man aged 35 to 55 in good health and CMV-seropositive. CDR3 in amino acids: CASSSGLETYNEQFF. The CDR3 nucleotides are TGTGCCAGCAGCTCCGGACTAGAGACCTACAATGAGCAGTTCTTC.